The subject of this entry is one T cell receptor (beta chain). Germline CDR1 and CDR2: LGHDT and YNNKEL (reference sequence). The CDR3 is 14 residues long. The V segment lost 5 bases and the J segment 3 bases; nucleotides outside the gene matches: 5. An input of 0.5 to 1 ug of RNA was subjected to reverse transcription using random hexamers. TCRdb re-derived calls from the immunoSEQ multiplex PCR reads in MiXCR, one entry per CDR3 protein. The sample yields roughly 150,000 distinct CDR3 sequences, 95% seen once. This specimen belongs to a study of CD8 T cells in Susac syndrome. Study summary: At the time their blood was drawn, patients with Susac syndrome were either therapy-naive, on corticosteroids (with some of them also receiving intravenous immunoglobulin), or on intravenous immunoglobulin alone.

Sequencing targeted TCR beta in blood CD8+ and CD4+ T cells. The clonotype was recovered from a human donor with Susac syndrome. The chain is built from TRBV3-1 and TRBJ2-7; 9 bases fit TRBD1. Sequencing was performed on CD4+ T cells from PBMCs. The CDR3 bases are TGTGCCAGCAGCTTCCGGGACAGGGACTACGAGCAGTACTTC. Translated, it gives CASSFRDRDYEQYF.